A selection of T cell receptor beta chains follows, all from one sample in a study of blood T cell repertoires in COVID-19. Sequenced by immunoSEQ multiplex PCR; TCRdb stores in-frame clones only, minus some. Of about 300,000 clones listed, around nine tenths are singletons. The sample was PBMCs or T cells enriched from blood (not recorded which). The source is a man between 60 and 75 years old who had recovered from COVID-19. Both conserved end residues are part of each CDR3. A D gene is named only where the DNA matches it firmly. Size tells how often a clone was seen (once, few, many) or the class of an expanded clone, and some rows leave it out.

cdr3_aa: CASSSQTGVGYTF; cdr3_nt: TGTGCCAGCAGCTCTCAGACAGGGGTTGGCTACACCTTC; d_call: TRBD1; clone_size: -; v_call: TRBV7-2; j_call: TRBJ1-2
cdr3_aa: CASSLGPPQETQYF; cdr3_nt: TGTGCCAGCAGCTTGGGGCCGCCCCAAGAGACCCAGTACTTC; d_call: -; clone_size: -; v_call: TRBV5-5; j_call: TRBJ2-5
cdr3_aa: CASSTEAVPNEQFF; cdr3_nt: TGTGCCAGCTCAACCGAGGCGGTACCCAATGAGCAGTTCTTC; d_call: -; clone_size: -; v_call: TRBV18; j_call: TRBJ2-1
cdr3_aa: CASSTGGTGFQPQHF; cdr3_nt: TGTGCCAGCTCGACGGGGGGGACAGGGTTTCAGCCCCAGCATTTT; d_call: TRBD1; clone_size: -; v_call: TRBV6-5; j_call: TRBJ1-5
cdr3_aa: CASSWAGYGETQYF; cdr3_nt: TGTGCCAGCAGCTGGGCGGGATACGGGGAGACCCAGTACTTC; d_call: -; clone_size: -; v_call: TRBV11-1; j_call: TRBJ2-5
cdr3_aa: CASSPPGDLYGYTF; cdr3_nt: TGTGCCAGCAGCCCCCCGGGGGACCTCTATGGCTACACCTTC; d_call: -; clone_size: -; v_call: TRBV9; j_call: TRBJ1-2
cdr3_aa: CASSLMVGQGYGYTF; cdr3_nt: TGTGCCAGCAGCTTAATGGTCGGACAGGGCTATGGCTACACCTTC; d_call: TRBD1; clone_size: -; v_call: TRBV7-2; j_call: TRBJ1-2
cdr3_aa: CASSELPGLAGVDTQYF; cdr3_nt: TGTGCCAGCAGTGAGCTACCGGGACTAGCGGGAGTAGATACGCAGTATTTT; d_call: TRBD2; clone_size: once; v_call: TRBV6-1; j_call: TRBJ2-3
cdr3_aa: CASSQGSEGARAFF; cdr3_nt: TGCGCCAGCAGCCAAGGTTCAGAAGGAGCGCGAGCTTTCTTT; d_call: -; clone_size: few; v_call: TRBV4-3; j_call: TRBJ1-1
cdr3_aa: CASSARERDRGETQYF; cdr3_nt: TGTGCCAGCAGCGCCCGAGAGAGGGACAGGGGGGAGACCCAGTACTTC; d_call: TRBD1; clone_size: -; v_call: TRBV9; j_call: TRBJ2-5